This TCR beta chain emerged from a study of blood T cell repertoires in COVID-19. Study background: The United States, Italy and Spain provided the acute and convalescent COVID-19 samples. Sample material is recorded as cDNA or gDNA derived from T cells, B-cell-depleted T cells, or PBMCs.

Under the authors' procedure: Estimation of nucleated cell counts relied on the amplification of reference gene primers. The table came from immunoSEQ multiplex PCR; TCRdb's copy has only in-frame clones and leaves some out. The V and J calls and clone size were taken over from that table, and D and trimming were inferred from the DNA. Among more than 65,000 clones listed, 82% were seen once. Trimming removed 0 bases at V and 4 bases at J, with 12 bases between. CDR1 is ENHRY, CDR2 SYGVKD, per germline. The CDR3 has 15 residues. The source is a human donor in a cohort sampled during active COVID-19. The rearrangement links TRBV10-3 to TRBJ2-5, with D possibly TRBD2 on 5 matching bases. Sequenced sample: peripheral blood. The CDR3 here is CAISESRASRETQYF. CDR3 nucleotide sequence: TGTGCCATCAGTGAGTCACGGGCTAGCCGAGAGACCCAGTACTTC.